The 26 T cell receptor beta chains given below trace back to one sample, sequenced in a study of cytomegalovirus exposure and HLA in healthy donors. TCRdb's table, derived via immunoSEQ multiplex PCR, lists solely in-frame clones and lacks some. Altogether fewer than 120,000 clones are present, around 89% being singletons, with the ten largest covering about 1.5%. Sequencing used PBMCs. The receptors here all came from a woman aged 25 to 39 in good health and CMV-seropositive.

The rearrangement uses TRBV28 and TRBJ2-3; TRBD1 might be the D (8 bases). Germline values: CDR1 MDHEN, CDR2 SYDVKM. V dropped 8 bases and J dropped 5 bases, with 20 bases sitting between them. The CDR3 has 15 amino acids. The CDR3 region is CASSKRTGRGDTQYF. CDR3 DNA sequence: TGTGCCAGCTCAAAAAGGACAGGGAGGGGAGATACGCAGTATTTT.

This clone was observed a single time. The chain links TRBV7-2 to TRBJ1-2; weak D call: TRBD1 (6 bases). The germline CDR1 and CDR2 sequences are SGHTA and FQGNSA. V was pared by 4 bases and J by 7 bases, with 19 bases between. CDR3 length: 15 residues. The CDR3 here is CASSWGGPGTGGYTF. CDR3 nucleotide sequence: TGTGCCAGCAGCTGGGGGGGGCCAGGGACTGGTGGCTACACCTTC.

This CDR3 is CSASRSNEQFF. For the CDR3, the DNA is TGCAGTGCTAGTAGGAGTAATGAGCAGTTCTTC. The gene calls are TRBV20-1 and TRBJ2-1; D gene uncertain. This CDR3 comprises 11 residues. Per germline, CDR1 DFQATT and CDR2 SNEGSKA (reference sequence). V was trimmed by 3 bases and J by 7 bases, leaving 7 bases between them.

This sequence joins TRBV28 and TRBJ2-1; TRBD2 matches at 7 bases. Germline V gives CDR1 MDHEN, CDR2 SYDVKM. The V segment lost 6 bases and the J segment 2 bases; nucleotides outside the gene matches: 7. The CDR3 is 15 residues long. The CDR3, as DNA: TGTGCCAGCAGACCCTCGGGAGGAACCTACAATGAGCAGTTCTTC. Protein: CASRPSGGTYNEQFF.

In nucleotides, the CDR3 is TGTGCCAGCAGCGTCCGACCGGGACAGCTTATCTATGGCTACACCTTC. It is translated as CASSVRPGQLIYGYTF. The V gene is TRBV7-3, the J gene TRBJ1-2, with 7 bases aligning to TRBD1. V dropped 5 bases and J dropped 4; count of bases not matched to a gene: 13. Germline V gene data show CDR1 as SGHTA and CDR2 as FQGTGA. CDR3 length: 16 residues.

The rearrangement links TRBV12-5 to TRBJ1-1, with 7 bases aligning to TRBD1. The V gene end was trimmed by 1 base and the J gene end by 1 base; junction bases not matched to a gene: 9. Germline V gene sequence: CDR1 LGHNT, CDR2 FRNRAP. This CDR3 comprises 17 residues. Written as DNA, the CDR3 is TGTGCTAGTGGTTTGGAATTGCCGGGACAGAGGAACACTGAAGCTTTCTTT. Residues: CASGLELPGQRNTEAFF.

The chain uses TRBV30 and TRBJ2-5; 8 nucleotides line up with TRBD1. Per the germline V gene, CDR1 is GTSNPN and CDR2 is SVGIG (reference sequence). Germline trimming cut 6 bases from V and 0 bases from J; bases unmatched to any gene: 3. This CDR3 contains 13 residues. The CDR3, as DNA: TGTGCCTGTCAGACAGGGGACCAAGAGACCCAGTACTTC. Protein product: CACQTGDQETQYF.

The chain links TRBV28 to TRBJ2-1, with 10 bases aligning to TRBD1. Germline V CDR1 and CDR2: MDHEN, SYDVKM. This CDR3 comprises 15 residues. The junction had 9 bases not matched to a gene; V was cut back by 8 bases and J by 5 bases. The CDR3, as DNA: TGTGCCAGCGCACCGCCCGGGACAGGGGACAATGAGCAGTTCTTC. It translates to CASAPPGTGDNEQFF.

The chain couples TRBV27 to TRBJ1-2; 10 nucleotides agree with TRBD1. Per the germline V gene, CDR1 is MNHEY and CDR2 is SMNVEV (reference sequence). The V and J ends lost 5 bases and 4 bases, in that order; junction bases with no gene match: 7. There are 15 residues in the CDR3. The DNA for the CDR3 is TGTGCCAGCAGTAAGGGGACAGGGGCTAGCTATGGCTACACCTTC. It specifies CASSKGTGASYGYTF.

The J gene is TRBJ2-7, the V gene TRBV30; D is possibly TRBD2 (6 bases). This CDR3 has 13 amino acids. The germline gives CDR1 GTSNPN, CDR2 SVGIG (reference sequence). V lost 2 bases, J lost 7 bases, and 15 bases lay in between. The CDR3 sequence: CAWSRAARGEQYF. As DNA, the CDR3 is TGTGCCTGGAGTCGGGCAGCGCGGGGTGAGCAGTACTTC.

The DNA for the CDR3 is TGCGCCAGCAGCCGGGACAGTTCCTATGGCTACACCTTC. Amino acid sequence: CASSRDSSYGYTF. The chain is built from TRBV4-1 and TRBJ1-2; 7 bases fit TRBD1. Per the germline V gene, CDR1 is MGHRA and CDR2 is YSYEKL. This CDR3 has 13 amino acids. V shed 4 bases, J shed 4 bases, and the junction held 3 bases outside the gene matches.

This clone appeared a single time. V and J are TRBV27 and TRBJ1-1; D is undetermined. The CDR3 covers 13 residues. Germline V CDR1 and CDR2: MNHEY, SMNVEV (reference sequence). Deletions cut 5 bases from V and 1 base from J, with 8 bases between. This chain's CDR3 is CASSLRGNTEAFF. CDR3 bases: TGTGCCAGCAGTCTGCGGGGGAACACTGAAGCTTTCTTT.

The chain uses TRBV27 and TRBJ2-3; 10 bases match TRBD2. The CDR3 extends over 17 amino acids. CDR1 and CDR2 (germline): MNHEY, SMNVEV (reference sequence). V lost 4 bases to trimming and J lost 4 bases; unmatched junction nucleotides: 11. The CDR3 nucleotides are TGTGCCAGCAGTTCCCCTACTAGCGGGACCCGTGCAGATACGCAGTATTTT. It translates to CASSSPTSGTRADTQYF.

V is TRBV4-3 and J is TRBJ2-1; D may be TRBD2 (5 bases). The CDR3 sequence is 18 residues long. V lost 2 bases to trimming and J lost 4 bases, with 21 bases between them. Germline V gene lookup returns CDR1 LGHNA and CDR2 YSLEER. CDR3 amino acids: CASSQRAPFRGGYNEQFF. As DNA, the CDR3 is TGCGCCAGCAGCCAAAGGGCCCCCTTTAGAGGCGGGTACAATGAGCAGTTCTTC.

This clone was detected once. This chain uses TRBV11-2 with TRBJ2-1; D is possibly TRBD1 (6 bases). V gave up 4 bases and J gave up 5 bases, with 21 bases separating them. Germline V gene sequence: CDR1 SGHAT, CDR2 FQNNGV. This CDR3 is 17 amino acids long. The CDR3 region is CASSSGTYWDINNEQFF. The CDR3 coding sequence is TGTGCCAGCAGCTCCGGGACCTATTGGGACATCAACAATGAGCAGTTCTTC.

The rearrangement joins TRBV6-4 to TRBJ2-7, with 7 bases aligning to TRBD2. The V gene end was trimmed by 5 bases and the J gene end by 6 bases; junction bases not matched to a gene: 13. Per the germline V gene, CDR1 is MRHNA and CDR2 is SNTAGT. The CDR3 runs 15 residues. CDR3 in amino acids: CASSPPLHAGAEQYF. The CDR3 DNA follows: TGTGCCAGCAGTCCACCTCTACACGCGGGAGCCGAGCAGTACTTC.

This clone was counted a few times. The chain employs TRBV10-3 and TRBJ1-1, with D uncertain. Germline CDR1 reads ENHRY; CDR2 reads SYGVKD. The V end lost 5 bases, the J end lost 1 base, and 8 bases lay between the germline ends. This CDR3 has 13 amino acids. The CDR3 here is CAISRTANTEAFF. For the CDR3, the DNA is TGTGCCATCAGTCGGACTGCGAACACTGAAGCTTTCTTT.

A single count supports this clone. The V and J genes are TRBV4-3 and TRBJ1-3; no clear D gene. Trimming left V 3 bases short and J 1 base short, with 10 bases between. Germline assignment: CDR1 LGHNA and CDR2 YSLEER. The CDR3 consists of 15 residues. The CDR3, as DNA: TGCGCCAGCAGCCAGAGGCGCGGGTCTGGAAACACCATATATTTT. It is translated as CASSQRRGSGNTIYF.

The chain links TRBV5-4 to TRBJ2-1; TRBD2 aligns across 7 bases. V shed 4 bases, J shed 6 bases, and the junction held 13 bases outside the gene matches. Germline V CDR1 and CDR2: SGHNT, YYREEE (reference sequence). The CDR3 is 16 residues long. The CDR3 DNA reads TGTGCCAGCAGCCCGTCGGGTCCTAGCGGACGCAATGAGCAGTTCTTC. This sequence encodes CASSPSGPSGRNEQFF.

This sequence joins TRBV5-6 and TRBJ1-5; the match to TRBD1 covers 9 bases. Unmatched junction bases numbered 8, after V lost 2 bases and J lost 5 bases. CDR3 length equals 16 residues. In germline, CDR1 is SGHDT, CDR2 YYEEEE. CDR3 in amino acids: CASSFQMTGGDQPQHF. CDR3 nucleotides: TGTGCCAGCAGCTTTCAAATGACAGGGGGGGATCAGCCCCAGCATTTT.

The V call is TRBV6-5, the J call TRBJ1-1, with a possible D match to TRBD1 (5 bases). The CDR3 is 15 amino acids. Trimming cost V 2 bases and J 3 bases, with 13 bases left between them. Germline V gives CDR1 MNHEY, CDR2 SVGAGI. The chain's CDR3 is CASSYGGTFDTEAFF. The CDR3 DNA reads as TGTGCCAGCAGTTACGGGGGGACCTTTGACACTGAAGCTTTCTTT.

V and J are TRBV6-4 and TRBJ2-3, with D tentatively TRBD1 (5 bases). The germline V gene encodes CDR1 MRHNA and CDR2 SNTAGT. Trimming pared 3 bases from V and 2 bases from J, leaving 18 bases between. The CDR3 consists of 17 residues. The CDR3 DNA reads TGTGCCAGCAGTGAACCCGTTCCAGGGTGGACCACAGATACGCAGTATTTT. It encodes CASSEPVPGWTTDTQYF.

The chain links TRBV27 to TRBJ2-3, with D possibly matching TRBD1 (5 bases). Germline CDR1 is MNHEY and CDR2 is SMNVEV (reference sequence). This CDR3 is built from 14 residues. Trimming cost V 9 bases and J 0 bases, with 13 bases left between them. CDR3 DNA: TGTGCCAGTAAGAAGGGGCGAAGCACAGATACGCAGTATTTT. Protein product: CASKKGRSTDTQYF.

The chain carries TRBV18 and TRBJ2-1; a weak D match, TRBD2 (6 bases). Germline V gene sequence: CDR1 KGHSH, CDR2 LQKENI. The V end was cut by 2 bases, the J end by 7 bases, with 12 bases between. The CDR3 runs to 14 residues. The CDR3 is CASSPSTGGNEQFF. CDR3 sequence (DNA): TGTGCCAGCTCACCAAGCACAGGAGGGAATGAGCAGTTCTTC.

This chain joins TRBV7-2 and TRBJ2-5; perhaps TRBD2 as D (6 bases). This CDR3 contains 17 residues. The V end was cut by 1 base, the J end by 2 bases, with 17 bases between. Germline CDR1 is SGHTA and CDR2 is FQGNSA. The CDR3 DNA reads TGTGCCAGCAGCTTAGTGTCCGGGGCTAGCGTGCAAGAGACCCAGTACTTC. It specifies CASSLVSGASVQETQYF.

The DNA for the CDR3 is TGTGCCAGCAGCTCCCAAGCAAACGAGCAGTACTTC. Translated, it gives CASSSQANEQYF. The chain carries TRBV7-8 and TRBJ2-7; D ambiguous. The V end lost 4 bases, the J end lost 5 bases, and 9 bases lay between the germline ends. Germline V gene lookup returns CDR1 SGHVS and CDR2 FQNEAQ. The CDR3 is 12 amino acids.